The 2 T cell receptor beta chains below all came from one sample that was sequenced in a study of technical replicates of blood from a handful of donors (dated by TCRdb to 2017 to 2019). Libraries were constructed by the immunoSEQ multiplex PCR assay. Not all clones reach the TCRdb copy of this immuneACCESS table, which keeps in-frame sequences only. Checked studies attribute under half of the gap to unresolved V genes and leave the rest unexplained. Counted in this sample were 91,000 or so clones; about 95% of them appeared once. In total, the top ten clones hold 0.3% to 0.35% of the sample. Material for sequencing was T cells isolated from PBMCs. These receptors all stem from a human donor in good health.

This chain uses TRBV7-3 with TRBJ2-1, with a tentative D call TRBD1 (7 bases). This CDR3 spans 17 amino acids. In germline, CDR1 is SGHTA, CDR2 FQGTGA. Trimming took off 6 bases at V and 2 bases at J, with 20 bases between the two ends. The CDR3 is CASSLGGTVWPYNEQFF. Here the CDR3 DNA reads TGTGCCAGCAGTTTAGGGGGGACAGTATGGCCCTACAATGAGCAGTTCTTC.

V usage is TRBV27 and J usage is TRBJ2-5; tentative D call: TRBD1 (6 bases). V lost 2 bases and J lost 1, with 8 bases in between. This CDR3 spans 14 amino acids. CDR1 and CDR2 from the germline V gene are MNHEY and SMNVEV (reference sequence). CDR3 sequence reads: CASSLIGGQETQYF. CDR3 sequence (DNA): TGTGCCAGCAGTTTAATAGGGGGCCAAGAGACCCAGTACTTC.